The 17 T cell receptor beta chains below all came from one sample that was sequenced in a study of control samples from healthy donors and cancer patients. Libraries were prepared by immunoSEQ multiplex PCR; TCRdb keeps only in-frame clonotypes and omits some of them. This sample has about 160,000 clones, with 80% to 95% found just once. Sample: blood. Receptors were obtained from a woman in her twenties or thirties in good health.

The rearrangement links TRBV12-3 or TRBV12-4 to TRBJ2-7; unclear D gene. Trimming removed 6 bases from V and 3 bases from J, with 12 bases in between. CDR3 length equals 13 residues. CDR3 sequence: CASRRGPDYEQYF. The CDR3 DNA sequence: TGTGCCAGCAGGCGCGGACCGGACTACGAGCAGTACTTC.

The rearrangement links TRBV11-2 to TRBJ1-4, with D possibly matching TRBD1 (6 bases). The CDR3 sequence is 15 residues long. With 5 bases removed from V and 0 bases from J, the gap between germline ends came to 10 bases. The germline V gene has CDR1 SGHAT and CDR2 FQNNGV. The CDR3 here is CASSRTAATNEKLFF. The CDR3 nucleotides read TGTGCCAGCAGCAGGACAGCTGCAACTAATGAAAAACTGTTTTTT.

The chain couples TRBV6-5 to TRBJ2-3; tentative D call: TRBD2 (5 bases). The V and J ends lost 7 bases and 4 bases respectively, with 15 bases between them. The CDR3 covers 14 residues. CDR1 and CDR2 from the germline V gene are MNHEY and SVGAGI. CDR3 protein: CASTKGGSADTQYF. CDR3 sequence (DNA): TGTGCCAGCACTAAGGGTGGTAGCGCAGATACGCAGTATTTT.

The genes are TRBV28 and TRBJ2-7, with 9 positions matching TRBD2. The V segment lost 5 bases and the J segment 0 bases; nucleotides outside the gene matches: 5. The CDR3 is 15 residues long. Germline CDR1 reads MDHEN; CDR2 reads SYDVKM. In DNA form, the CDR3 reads TGTGCCAGCAGTCCCGCGGGACTAGCCTCCTACGAGCAGTACTTC. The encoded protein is CASSPAGLASYEQYF.

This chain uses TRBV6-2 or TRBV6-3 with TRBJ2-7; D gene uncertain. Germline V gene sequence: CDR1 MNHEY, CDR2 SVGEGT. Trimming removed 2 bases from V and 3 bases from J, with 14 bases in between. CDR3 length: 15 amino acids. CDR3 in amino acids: CASSYPPGANYEQYF. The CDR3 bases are TGTGCCAGCAGTTACCCGCCGGGCGCTAACTACGAGCAGTACTTC.

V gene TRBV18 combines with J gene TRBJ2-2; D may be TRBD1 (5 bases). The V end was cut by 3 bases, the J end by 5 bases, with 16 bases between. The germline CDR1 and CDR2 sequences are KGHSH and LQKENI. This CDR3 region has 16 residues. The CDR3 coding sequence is TGTGCCAGCTCACCGCTGGAACAGGTGATGACCGGGGAGCTGTTTTTT. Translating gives CASSPLEQVMTGELFF.

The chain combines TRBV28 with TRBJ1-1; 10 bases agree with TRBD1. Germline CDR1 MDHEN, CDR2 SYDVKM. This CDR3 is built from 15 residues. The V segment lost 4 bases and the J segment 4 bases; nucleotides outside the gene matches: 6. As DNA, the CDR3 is TGTGCCAGCAGTTCCCAATGGACAGGGGGCACTGAAGCTTTCTTT. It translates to CASSSQWTGGTEAFF.

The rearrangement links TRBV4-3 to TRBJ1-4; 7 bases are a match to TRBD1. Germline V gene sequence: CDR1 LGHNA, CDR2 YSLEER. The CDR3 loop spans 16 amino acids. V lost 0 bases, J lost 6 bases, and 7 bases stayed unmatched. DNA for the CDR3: TGCGCCAGCAGCCAAGATACGACAGGGCGGCATGAAAAACTGTTTTTT. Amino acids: CASSQDTTGRHEKLFF.

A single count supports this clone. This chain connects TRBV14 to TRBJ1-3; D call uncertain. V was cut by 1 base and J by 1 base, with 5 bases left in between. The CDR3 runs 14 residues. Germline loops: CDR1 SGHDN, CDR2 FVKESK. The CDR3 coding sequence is TGTGCCAGCAGCCAAGTAGGGTCTGGAAACACCATATATTTT. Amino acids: CASSQVGSGNTIYF. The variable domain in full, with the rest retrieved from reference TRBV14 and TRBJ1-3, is EAGVTQFPSHSVIEKGQTVTLRCDPISGHDNLYWYRRVMGKEIKFLLHFVKESKQDESGMPNNRFLAERTGGTYSTLKVQPAELEDSGVYFCASSQVGSGNTIYFGEGSWLTVV.

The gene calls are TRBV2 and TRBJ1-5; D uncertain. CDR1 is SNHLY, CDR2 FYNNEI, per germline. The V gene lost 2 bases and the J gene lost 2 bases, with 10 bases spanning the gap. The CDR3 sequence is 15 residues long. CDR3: CASSELWSRNQPQHF. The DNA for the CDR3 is TGTGCCAGCAGTGAATTGTGGAGTCGCAATCAGCCCCAGCATTTT.

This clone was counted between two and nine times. The CDR3 DNA is TGTGCCAGCAGTAACAGGGGGCGCCGGTCTGGAAACACCATATATTTT. This sequence encodes CASSNRGRRSGNTIYF. The genes are TRBV6-4 and TRBJ1-3, with 9 bases identical to TRBD1. The V and J ends lost 5 bases and 1 base, in that order; junction bases with no gene match: 6. The CDR3 has 16 amino acids. Germline V lookup: CDR1 MRHNA, CDR2 SNTAGT.

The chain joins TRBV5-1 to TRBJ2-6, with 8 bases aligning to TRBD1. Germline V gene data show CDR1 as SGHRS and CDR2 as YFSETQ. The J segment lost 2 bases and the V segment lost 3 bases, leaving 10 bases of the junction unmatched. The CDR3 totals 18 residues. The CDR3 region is CASSSTGASSPGANVLTF. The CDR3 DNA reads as TGCGCCAGCAGCTCGACAGGGGCGTCATCTCCTGGGGCCAACGTCCTGACTTTC.

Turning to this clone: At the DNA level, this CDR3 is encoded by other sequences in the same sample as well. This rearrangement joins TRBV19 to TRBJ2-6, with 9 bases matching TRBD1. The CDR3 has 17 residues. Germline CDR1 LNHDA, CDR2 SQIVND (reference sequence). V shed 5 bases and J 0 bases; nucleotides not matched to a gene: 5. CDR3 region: CASSPGQGSSGANVLTF. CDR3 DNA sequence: TGTGCCAGTAGTCCGGGACAGGGCTCCTCTGGGGCCAACGTCCTGACTTTC.

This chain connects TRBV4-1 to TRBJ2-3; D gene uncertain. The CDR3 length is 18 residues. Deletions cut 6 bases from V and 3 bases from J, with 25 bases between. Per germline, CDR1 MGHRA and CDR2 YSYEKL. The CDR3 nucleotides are TGCGCCAGCAGTTTTTATCCCCCCCGGAGCCTAAGGACAGATACGCAGTATTTT. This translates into CASSFYPPRSLRTDTQYF.

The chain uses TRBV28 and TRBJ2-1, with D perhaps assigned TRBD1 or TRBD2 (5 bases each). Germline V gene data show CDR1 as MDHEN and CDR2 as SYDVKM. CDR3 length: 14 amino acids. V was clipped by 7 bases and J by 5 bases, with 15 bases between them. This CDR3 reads CASKNPGPNNEQFF. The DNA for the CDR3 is TGTGCCAGCAAAAATCCGGGACCAAACAATGAGCAGTTCTTC.

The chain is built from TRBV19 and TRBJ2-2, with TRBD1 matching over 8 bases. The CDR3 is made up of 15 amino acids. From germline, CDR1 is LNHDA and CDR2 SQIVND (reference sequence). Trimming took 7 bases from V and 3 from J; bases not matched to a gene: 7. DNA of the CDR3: TGTGCCAGTATAGAAGGCAGGGGGCACACCGGGGAGCTGTTTTTT. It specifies CASIEGRGHTGELFF. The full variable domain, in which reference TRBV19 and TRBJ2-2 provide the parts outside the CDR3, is DGGITQSPKYLFRKEGQNVTLSCEQNLNHDAMYWYRQDPGQGLRLIYYSQIVNDFQKGDIAEGYSVSREKKESFPLTVTSAQKNPTAFYLCASIEGRGHTGELFFGEGSRLTVL.

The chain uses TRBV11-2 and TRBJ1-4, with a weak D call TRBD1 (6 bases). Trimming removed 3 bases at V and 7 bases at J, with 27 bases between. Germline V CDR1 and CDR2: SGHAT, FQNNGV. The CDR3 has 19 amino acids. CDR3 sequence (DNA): TGTGCCAGCAGCTTCGCAGCCCGAACCGGGACAACGATCGGTGAAAAACTGTTTTTT. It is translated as CASSFAARTGTTIGEKLFF.